The clone carrying this T cell receptor beta chain was seen a few times. The sample's time point: after dendritic cell vaccination, including at tumor progression/relapse. No glioblastoma patient carried an isocitrate dehydrogenase mutation. This sample is drawn from a study of glioma-infiltrating T cells after dendritic cell vaccination. About the study: Dendritic cell vaccination trial patients had either newly diagnosed or recurrent glioblastoma. Patients received autologous tumor lysate-pulsed dendritic cell vaccination between about 2002 and 2012.

This CDR3 is 14 amino acids long. Germline CDR1 SGHRS, CDR2 YFSETQ. The V and J ends lost 7 bases and 6 bases, in that order; junction bases with no gene match: 4. The repertoire was sequenced with immunoSEQ multiplex PCR; TCRdb's copy has only in-frame clones and lacks some. The table has more than 85,000 clones, around 89% seen once. The J gene is TRBJ2-3, the V gene TRBV5-1, with 14 bases fitting TRBD2. Material: blood, obtained after dendritic cell vaccination. This clonotype was sampled from a human donor with glioblastoma. The CDR3 loop reads CASGLAGGRDTQYF. CDR3 coding DNA: TGCGCCAGCGGACTAGCGGGGGGAAGGGATACGCAGTATTTT.